Described below is a single T cell receptor beta chain sequence and its context. Its target is unknown. The junction departs from the called germline gene at one end, perhaps through a read error. This sample was taken from a study of blood T cells in healthy people across ages. Alongside a J-beta primer mix, a sample-barcoded 5' primer served in a second PCR lasting about 6 to 12 cycles. TCRdb independently ran MiXCR on the 5' RACE reads; one entry per CDR3 protein. The data contain fewer than 950,000 distinct CDR3 sequences, 36% of them singletons. Notes on the study in general: Observed TCR beta diversity per million T cells went down as age went up. This fall followed a roughly linear course with age.

Looked up from germline, CDR1 is WSHSY and CDR2 is SAAADI. The CDR3 consists of 11 residues. Per-sample yields of isolated PBMCs were at least 6 million. Samples each had at least 6 micrograms of total RNA extracted. The TCR sequence derives from a man younger than 30 in good health. The chain is built from TRBV10-2 and TRBJ2-1; D unresolved. The sequenced sample consisted of blood. CDR3 residues: CATSDYNEQFF. CDR3 sequence (DNA): TGCGCCACCAGTGACTACAATGAGCAGTTCTTC.